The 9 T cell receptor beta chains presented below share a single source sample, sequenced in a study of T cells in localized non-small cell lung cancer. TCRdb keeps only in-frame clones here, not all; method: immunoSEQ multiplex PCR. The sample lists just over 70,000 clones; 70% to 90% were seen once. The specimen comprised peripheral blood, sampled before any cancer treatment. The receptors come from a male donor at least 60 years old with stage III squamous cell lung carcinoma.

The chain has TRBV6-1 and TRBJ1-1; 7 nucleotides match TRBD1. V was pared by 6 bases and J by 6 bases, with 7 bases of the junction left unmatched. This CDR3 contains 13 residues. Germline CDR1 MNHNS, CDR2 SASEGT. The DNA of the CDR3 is TGTGCCAGCAGCCGGACAGGCCTGGCTGAAGCTTTCTTT. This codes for CASSRTGLAEAFF.

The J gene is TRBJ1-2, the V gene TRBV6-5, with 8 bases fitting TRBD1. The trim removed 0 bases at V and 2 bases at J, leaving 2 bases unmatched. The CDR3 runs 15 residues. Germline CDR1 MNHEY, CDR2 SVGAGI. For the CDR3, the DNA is TGTGCCAGCAGTTACTCGGGACAGGCCAACTATGGCTACACCTTC. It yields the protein CASSYSGQANYGYTF.

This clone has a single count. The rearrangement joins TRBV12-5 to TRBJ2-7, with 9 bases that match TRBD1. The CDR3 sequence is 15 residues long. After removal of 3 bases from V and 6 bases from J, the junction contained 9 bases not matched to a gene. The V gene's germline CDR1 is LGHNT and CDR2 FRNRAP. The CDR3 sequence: CASGFMTGGGSEQYF. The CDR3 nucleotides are TGTGCTAGTGGTTTTATGACAGGGGGAGGGTCCGAGCAGTACTTC.

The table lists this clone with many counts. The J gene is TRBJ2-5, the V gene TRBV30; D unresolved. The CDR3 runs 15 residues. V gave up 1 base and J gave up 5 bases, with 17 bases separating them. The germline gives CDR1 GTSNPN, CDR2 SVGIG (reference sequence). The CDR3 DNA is TGTGCCTGGAGTGAGGGAAGCAGCCCCTTGGAGACCCAGTACTTC. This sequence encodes CAWSEGSSPLETQYF.

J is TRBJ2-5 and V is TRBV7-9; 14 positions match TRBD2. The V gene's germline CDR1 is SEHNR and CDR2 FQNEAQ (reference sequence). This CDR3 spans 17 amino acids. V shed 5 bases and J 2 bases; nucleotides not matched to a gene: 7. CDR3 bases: TGTGCCAGCAGCCCCGGGACTAGCGGGGGCACACAAGAGACCCAGTACTTC. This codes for CASSPGTSGGTQETQYF.

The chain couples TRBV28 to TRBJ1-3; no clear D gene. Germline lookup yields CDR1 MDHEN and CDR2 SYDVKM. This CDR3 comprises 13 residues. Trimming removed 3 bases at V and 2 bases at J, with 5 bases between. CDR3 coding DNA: TGTGCCAGCAGTTTTGGAGCTGGAAACACCATATATTTT. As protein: CASSFGAGNTIYF.

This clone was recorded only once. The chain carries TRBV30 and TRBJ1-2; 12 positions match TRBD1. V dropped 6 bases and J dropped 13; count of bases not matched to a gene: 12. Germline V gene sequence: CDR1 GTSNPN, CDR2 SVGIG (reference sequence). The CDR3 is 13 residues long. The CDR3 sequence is CACSGGGQGASTF. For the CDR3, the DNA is TGTGCCTGCTCGGGCGGGGGACAGGGGGCGTCCACCTTC.

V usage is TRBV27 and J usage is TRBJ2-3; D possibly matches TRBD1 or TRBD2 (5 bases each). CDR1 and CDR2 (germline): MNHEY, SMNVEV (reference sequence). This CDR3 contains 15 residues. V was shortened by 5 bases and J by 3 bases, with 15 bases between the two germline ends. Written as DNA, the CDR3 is TGTGCCAGCAGTACGGGACCCGGACGGACAGATACGCAGTATTTT. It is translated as CASSTGPGRTDTQYF.

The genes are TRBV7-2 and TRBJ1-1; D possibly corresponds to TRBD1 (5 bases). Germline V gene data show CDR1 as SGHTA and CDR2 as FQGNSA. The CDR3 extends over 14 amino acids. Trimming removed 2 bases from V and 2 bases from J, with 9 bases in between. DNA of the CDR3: TGTGCCAGCAGCTTAAGAGGGGCTAACACTGAAGCTTTCTTT. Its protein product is CASSLRGANTEAFF.